What follows describes a single T cell receptor beta chain. This record comes from a study of somatic mutations in cytotoxic T cells in rheumatoid arthritis. The junction had 10 bases not matched to a gene; V was cut back by 0 bases and J by 9 bases. This CDR3 has 16 residues. Germline loops: CDR1 MGHRA, CDR2 YSYEKL. Measured with immunoSEQ multiplex PCR; TCRdb has only the in-frame clones, and not every one. This table holds 15,000 or so clones, 74% found once. The rearrangement joins TRBV4-1 to TRBJ2-3, with 9 bases identical to TRBD2. The sequence was obtained from an adult with rheumatoid arthritis. The sequenced sample consisted of CD8+ T cells sorted from blood. The CDR3 spells CASSQDVSGGQGTQYF. CDR3 coding DNA: TGCGCCAGCAGCCAAGATGTTAGCGGGGGCCAAGGGACGCAGTATTTT.